This T cell receptor beta chain was recovered during a study of T cell repertoires in cytomegalovirus infection. Looking at the study overall: Based on public TCR beta signatures, there were indications of CMV infection and of a matching HLA type.

A few counts support this clonotype. What it binds is unknown. Notes on the study in general: Across the ex vivo response, the dominant clonotypes were HLA-C-restricted CMV-specific TCR beta clonotypes. Frequencies of public TCR beta families were cumulated, and this identified carriers of CMV plus the relevant HLA.

MiXCR, applied by TCRdb to the reads, yields one record per CDR3 protein. The sample lists about a million distinct CDR3 sequences, around 29% occurring once. Trimming pared 6 bases from V and 2 bases from J, leaving 11 bases between. This CDR3 comprises 14 residues. In germline, CDR1 is LNHDA, CDR2 SQIVND (reference sequence). The receptor comes from a human donor in good health (CMV status not recorded). Some clones in this sample may be carry-over from other donors' samples. The sequences come from cultured CD8+ T cells from PBMCs, collected from culture after CMV antigen stimulation. V usage is TRBV19 and J usage is TRBJ1-5; D ambiguous. CDR3 residues: CASSASARNQPQHF. CDR3 nucleotide sequence: TGTGCCAGTAGCGCGTCAGCCCGCAATCAGCCCCAGCATTTT.